This TCR beta chain emerged from a study of T cells in Graves' hyperthyroidism and ophthalmopathy. The germline V gene has CDR1 MGHRA and CDR2 YSYEKL. This CDR3 has 15 residues. Trimming removed 1 base at V and 0 bases at J, with 9 bases between. Template material for amplifying TCR beta CDR3 regions consisted of RNA transcripts. First-round RT-PCR targeting the TCR CDR3 was performed with the HTBI primer set. TCRdb ran MiXCR on the multiplex PCR reads and lists one entry per CDR3 protein. This sample has approximately 570,000 distinct CDR3 sequences, with just under 20% found just once. Sequenced material: blood. This clonotype originated in a man aged 40-49 years with Graves' ophthalmopathy. This chain joins TRBV4-1 and TRBJ1-1, with D unclear. Here the CDR3 reads CASSQVANLNTEAFF. DNA for the CDR3: TGCGCCAGCAGCCAAGTGGCCAATTTGAACACTGAAGCTTTCTTT.